The 2 T cell receptor beta chains below were found in one sample sequenced in a study of T-cell memory formation after mild COVID-19. MiXCR was run by TCRdb on the 5' RACE reads, yielding one entry per CDR3 protein. This table holds roughly 130,000 distinct CDR3 sequences, roughly 6.2% found once. Sample: PBMCs or a T cell subset sorted from them (not recorded which). These receptors were taken from an adult woman who had mild COVID-19 (a few samples of this study predate the infection). Cell type and time point are not known.

This chain links TRBV12-3 or TRBV12-4 with TRBJ1-2, with TRBD1 as a possible D gene (5 bases). V was clipped by 0 bases and J by 6 bases, with 8 bases between them. The CDR3 totals 13 residues. The chain's CDR3 is CASSLAGVHGYTF. The CDR3 DNA is TGTGCCAGCAGTTTAGCAGGGGTCCATGGCTACACCTTC.

This clonotype was seen many times. The chain links TRBV6-6 to TRBJ2-7; D is unclear. The germline V gene encodes CDR1 MNHNY and CDR2 SVGAGI (reference sequence). Between the trimmed V and J ends, which lost 10 bases and 0 bases, there was a span of 16 bases. The length of the CDR3 is 14 residues. The CDR3 spells CATKTEAVSYEQYF. The CDR3, as DNA: TGTGCCACCAAAACCGAGGCCGTCTCCTACGAGCAGTACTTC.